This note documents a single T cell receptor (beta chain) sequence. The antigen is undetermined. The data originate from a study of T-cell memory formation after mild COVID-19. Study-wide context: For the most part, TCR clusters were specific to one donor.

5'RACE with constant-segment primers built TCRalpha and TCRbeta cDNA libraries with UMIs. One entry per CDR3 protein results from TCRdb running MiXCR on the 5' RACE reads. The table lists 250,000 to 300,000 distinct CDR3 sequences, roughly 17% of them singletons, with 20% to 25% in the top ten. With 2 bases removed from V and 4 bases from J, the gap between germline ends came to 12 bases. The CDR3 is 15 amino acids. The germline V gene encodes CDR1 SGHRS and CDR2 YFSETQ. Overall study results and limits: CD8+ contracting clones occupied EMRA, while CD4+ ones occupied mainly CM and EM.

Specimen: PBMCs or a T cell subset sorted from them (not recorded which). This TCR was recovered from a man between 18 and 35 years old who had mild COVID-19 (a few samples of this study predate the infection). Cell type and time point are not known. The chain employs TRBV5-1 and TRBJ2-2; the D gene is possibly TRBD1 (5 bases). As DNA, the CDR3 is TGCGCCAGCAGCTTTAGGGGCATAAGCACCGGGGAGCTGTTTTTT. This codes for CASSFRGISTGELFF.